This is a list of T cell receptor beta chains from one sample in a study of T cell changes during pregnancy in multiple sclerosis. This table comes from immunoSEQ multiplex PCR, and its TCRdb copy is limited to in-frame clones, with some not included. Among 41,000 or so clones listed, 89% were seen once. The material was CD4+ T cells from peripheral blood mononuclear cells, obtained in the first trimester of pregnancy. The receptor source for this set is a female donor with multiple sclerosis, enrolled in a pregnancy study. Both conserved end residues are part of each CDR3. D genes are given only for firm matches. Only part of the rows carry a size: once, few, many, or a class if the clone is expanded.

cdr3_nt cdr3_aa v_call clone_size d_call j_call
TGTGCCAGCACGGGAGGGATCTACGAGCAGTACTTC CASTGGIYEQYF TRBV6-1 NA TRBD2 TRBJ2-7
TGTGCCAGCAGCTTGGCGATGGCGGCGGAATACAATGAGCAGTTCTTC CASSLAMAAEYNEQFF TRBV5-5 few NA TRBJ2-1
TGTGCCTGGAGCGGACAGGGATGGGTGAACACTGAAGCTTTCTTT CAWSGQGWVNTEAFF TRBV30 NA TRBD1 TRBJ1-1
TGTGCCAGTGGGGAAAGGGGGAGAACTAACAATGAGCAGTTCTTC CASGERGRTNNEQFF TRBV19 NA NA TRBJ2-1
TGTGCCAGCATGGGGAACAGGGGTATAACCGGGGAGCTGTTTTTT CASMGNRGITGELFF TRBV7-9 NA TRBD1 TRBJ2-2
TGCGCCAGCCAAGAGAATCTACAGGGGAATGAAAAACTGTTTTTT CASQENLQGNEKLFF TRBV4-3 NA TRBD1 TRBJ1-4
TGTGCCAGCAGCCCACGGGGCGGGGAAACAGATACGCAGTATTTT CASSPRGGETDTQYF TRBV6-5 once NA TRBJ2-3
TGTGCCAGCAGCTTAGAGCTAGCGGGACTAGCCAAAAACATTCAGTACTTC CASSLELAGLAKNIQYF TRBV7-9 NA TRBD2 TRBJ2-4
TGCAGCGTTTGGACTAGCGGGAGGAACGGTAATGAGCAGTTCTTC CSVWTSGRNGNEQFF TRBV29-1 NA TRBD2 TRBJ2-1
TGCGCCAGCAGCTCGACTAGCGGGGCCCAAGAGACCCAGTACTTC CASSSTSGAQETQYF TRBV5-1 NA TRBD2 TRBJ2-5
TGCAGCGTTGAAGATAGGGGATATGGCACTAGCCTCGATACGCAGTATTTT CSVEDRGYGTSLDTQYF TRBV29-1 NA NA TRBJ2-3